What follows are 18 T cell receptor beta chains derived from one specimen sequenced in a study of identical twins (dated by TCRdb to about 2016). The receptor library was made with 5' RACE. Sequencing instrument: Illumina HiSeq 2000. TCRdb reprocessed the public reads (quality trimming at Q25 with fastp, clone calling with MiXCR) and kept in-frame beta chains. Rows merge per CDR3 protein into single entries with the most common DNA and genes. The sample data list 450,000 or so distinct CDR3 sequences, and 24% of these were observed just once. Together, the top ten hold 2.5% to 3.5% of the sample. This sample was shared with a second study, whose subject was T cells expressing NK-cell markers.

Sequencing used CD4+ T cells sorted from blood. Receptors were obtained from a woman younger than 35 in good health.

This clonotype was seen more than once but under ten times. The rearrangement uses TRBV7-3 and TRBJ2-1, with 8 nucleotides matching TRBD2. The CDR3 totals 15 residues. V shed 5 bases, J shed 7 bases, and the junction held 10 bases outside the gene matches. Germline V CDR1 and CDR2: SGHTA, FQGTGA. CDR3 protein: CASSPVGLGRNEQFF. CDR3 nucleotides: TGTGCCAGCAGCCCAGTGGGACTAGGTCGGAATGAGCAGTTCTTC.

This clonotype has a handful of counts. V usage is TRBV7-3 and J usage is TRBJ2-7, with D possibly matching TRBD1 (6 bases). The germline V gene has CDR1 SGHTA and CDR2 FQGTGA. V lost 5 bases and J lost 0, with 11 bases in between. This CDR3 is 14 amino acids long. CDR3 nucleotide sequence: TGTGCCAGCAGCCCGTGGACAGTCTCCTACGAGCAGTACTTC. It is translated as CASSPWTVSYEQYF.

This clonotype was seen a few times. The rearrangement uses TRBV6-1 and TRBJ2-2; TRBD1 aligns across 9 bases. CDR3 length equals 15 residues. Germline CDR1 and CDR2: MNHNS and SASEGT. V lost 6 bases to trimming and J lost 0 bases; unmatched junction nucleotides: 2. CDR3 amino acids: CASRRQGANTGELFF. Here the CDR3 DNA reads TGTGCCAGCAGGAGACAGGGGGCGAACACCGGGGAGCTGTTTTTT.

In this sample, this clonotype turned up once. This chain joins TRBV7-2 and TRBJ2-5, with a possible D match to TRBD2 (5 bases). The V and J ends lost 0 bases and 7 bases respectively, with 12 bases between them. Germline V gives CDR1 SGHTA, CDR2 FQGNSA. The CDR3 length is 14 residues. The CDR3 DNA is TGTGCCAGCAGCTTAGCAGGCGGGTCATCGACCCAGTACTTC. It specifies CASSLAGGSSTQYF.

The V call is TRBV10-3, the J call TRBJ2-7; D is perhaps TRBD1 (5 bases). The CDR3 covers 12 residues. Germline V gene sequence: CDR1 ENHRY, CDR2 SYGVKD. V was trimmed by 3 bases and J by 4 bases, leaving 7 bases between them. This CDR3 reads CAISEAGYEQYF. In DNA, the CDR3 is TGTGCCATCAGTGAAGCAGGGTACGAGCAGTACTTC.

The chain carries TRBV29-1 and TRBJ2-1, with D possibly being TRBD2 (6 bases). The CDR3 is 16 residues long. Germline values: CDR1 SQVTM, CDR2 ANQGSEA. V shed 7 bases and J shed 0 bases, with 19 bases lying between them. The CDR3 spells CSALHTAGLSYNEQFF. The CDR3 bases are TGCAGCGCCCTCCACACCGCGGGGCTCTCCTACAATGAGCAGTTCTTC.

The chain uses TRBV5-1 and TRBJ2-1, with TRBD1 identical over 7 bases. Trimming took 0 bases from V and 2 from J; bases not matched to a gene: 2. CDR1 is SGHRS and CDR2 is YFSETQ in the germline V gene. The CDR3 runs 15 residues. The CDR3 nucleotides are TGCGCCAGCAGCTTGGCGGGACAGACCTACAATGAGCAGTTCTTC. Its protein product is CASSLAGQTYNEQFF.

V gene TRBV20-1 combines with J gene TRBJ2-7, with D perhaps matching TRBD1 (5 bases). With 3 bases removed from V and 0 bases from J, the gap between germline ends came to 15 bases. Germline assignment: CDR1 DFQATT and CDR2 SNEGSKA (reference sequence). The CDR3 is 15 residues long. CDR3 residues: CSARDNAVGSYEQYF. In DNA form, the CDR3 reads TGCAGTGCTAGGGACAATGCGGTGGGCTCCTACGAGCAGTACTTC.

This clonotype was counted a few times. This sequence joins TRBV3-1 and TRBJ1-6; no definite D call. Germline values: CDR1 LGHDT, CDR2 YNNKEL (reference sequence). The CDR3 length is 13 residues. The V end lost 4 bases, the J end lost 8 bases, and 9 bases lay between the germline ends. CDR3 in DNA: TGTGCCAGCAGCCTTAATTCCGATTCACCCCTCCACTTT. Translating gives CASSLNSDSPLHF.

In its sample, this clonotype was seen a few times. The chain has TRBV5-8 and TRBJ2-3; TRBD1 aligns across 7 bases. CDR3 length: 15 amino acids. Per germline, CDR1 SGHTS and CDR2 YDEGEE. V shed 1 base and J 4 bases; nucleotides not matched to a gene: 6. The CDR3 here is CASSLRQGSPDTQYF. DNA for the CDR3: TGTGCCAGCAGCTTGAGACAGGGAAGTCCAGATACGCAGTATTTT.

This clonotype appeared a few times. V and J are TRBV6-1 and TRBJ1-4; D is unclear. The V and J ends lost 6 bases and 4 bases respectively, with 15 bases between them. Germline assignment: CDR1 MNHNS and CDR2 SASEGT. This CDR3 contains 15 residues. The CDR3 coding sequence is TGTGCCAGCAGCAGATTCGGCGGCCTTAATGAAAAACTGTTTTTT. Protein sequence: CASSRFGGLNEKLFF.

V usage is TRBV9 and J usage is TRBJ1-5; D unresolved. Trimming pared 7 bases from V and 5 bases from J, leaving 7 bases between. CDR3 size: 11 residues. Germline V lookup: CDR1 SGDLS, CDR2 YYNGEE. The CDR3 loop reads CASGRDQPQHF. The DNA of the CDR3 is TGTGCCAGCGGACGGGATCAGCCCCAGCATTTT.

The chain is built from TRBV12-3 or TRBV12-4 and TRBJ2-7, with TRBD2 matching over 7 bases. V was clipped by 4 bases and J by 6 bases; unmatched bases: 12. The CDR3 sequence is 15 residues long. CDR3 in amino acids: CASSSYTRGGIEQYF. In DNA, the CDR3 is TGTGCCAGCAGTTCTTATACGAGGGGAGGGATCGAGCAGTACTTC.

In this sample, this clonotype turned up a few times. This chain connects TRBV9 to TRBJ1-1, with D perhaps matching TRBD1 (5 bases). The germline CDR1 and CDR2 sequences are SGDLS and YYNGEE. Trimming shortened V by 2 bases and J by 4 bases, and 18 bases separated the two germline ends. CDR3 size: 16 residues. Written as DNA, the CDR3 is TGTGCCAGCAGCGTTCTCGGGGGTTCGGGAGGCACTGAAGCTTTCTTT. This encodes CASSVLGGSGGTEAFF.

There are a few counts of this clonotype. The DNA for the CDR3 is TGCAGTGCTAGGGGACCAGAACAGTACTATGGCTACACCTTC. Translation: CSARGPEQYYGYTF. The gene calls are TRBV20-1 and TRBJ1-2, with a possible D match to TRBD1 (5 bases). CDR3 length: 14 amino acids. Trimming cost V 3 bases and J 3 bases, with 14 bases left between them. Germline V gene data show CDR1 as DFQATT and CDR2 as SNEGSKA (reference sequence).

V and J are TRBV20-1 and TRBJ1-1; D is ambiguous. The germline V gene encodes CDR1 DFQATT and CDR2 SNEGSKA (reference sequence). V was cut by 6 bases and J by 6 bases, with 8 bases left in between. This CDR3 has 10 residues. Here the CDR3 DNA reads TGCAGTGCATGGAGGGCTGAAGCTTTCTTT. This encodes CSAWRAEAFF.

This clonotype has ten or more counts. The chain combines TRBV7-3 with TRBJ2-5; D is unresolved. The CDR3 is 13 amino acids. Germline V gives CDR1 SGHTA, CDR2 FQGTGA. Deletions cut 5 bases from V and 0 bases from J, with 7 bases between. The CDR3 nucleotides read TGTGCCAGCAGCCTGACGCACCAAGAGACCCAGTACTTC. Its translation: CASSLTHQETQYF.

This clonotype was observed a few times. The chain employs TRBV5-1 and TRBJ1-2; weak D call: TRBD1 (5 bases). The CDR3 is made up of 13 amino acids. Trimming cost V 5 bases and J 4 bases, with 12 bases left between them. The germline CDR1 and CDR2 sequences are SGHRS and YFSETQ. The CDR3 spells CASSYTGAYGYTF. For the CDR3, the DNA is TGCGCCAGCAGTTACACAGGCGCCTATGGCTACACCTTC.